One and the same sample provided the 9 T cell receptor beta chains below, sequenced in a study of cytomegalovirus exposure and HLA in healthy donors (TCRdb year 2017). Library construction relied on the immunoSEQ multiplex PCR assay. The table comes from immuneACCESS by way of TCRdb, which keeps in-frame sequences with V and J called. Part of the clones is missing from these tables; in studies checked, under half for an unresolved V gene and the rest for unknown reasons. The sample records under 150,000 clones, 90% to 95% of which are singletons. 0.69% of the sample comes from the top ten. Material for sequencing was PBMCs. The origin of the receptors is a young man in good health and CMV-seronegative.

The J gene is TRBJ2-1, the V gene TRBV5-1; TRBD2 aligns across 12 bases. The CDR3 runs to 15 residues. The trim removed 4 bases at V and 3 bases at J, leaving 2 bases unmatched. Looked up from germline, CDR1 is SGHRS and CDR2 is YFSETQ. CDR3 protein: CASSLGLAGYNEQFF. Here the CDR3 DNA reads TGCGCCAGCAGCCTGGGACTAGCGGGCTACAATGAGCAGTTCTTC.

The rearrangement joins TRBV10-2 to TRBJ1-4; 10 positions agree with TRBD1. The CDR3 is 14 amino acids. The ends lost 8 bases at V and 11 bases at J; junction bases unmatched: 11. Germline V lookup: CDR1 WSHSY, CDR2 SAAADI. Here the CDR3 DNA reads TGCGCCAGCGCGACACGACAGGGGGCGGAGAAACTGTTTTTT. Translated: CASATRQGAEKLFF.

V usage is TRBV7-2 and J usage is TRBJ2-3; a weak D match, TRBD2 (5 bases). The CDR3 has 16 residues. Germline V CDR1 and CDR2: SGHTA, FQGNSA. V gave up 1 base and J gave up 6 bases, with 17 bases separating them. The CDR3 DNA sequence: TGTGCCAGCAGCTTAGGGCTCGGGGTCCCTTCCGATACGCAGTATTTT. This encodes CASSLGLGVPSDTQYF.

V usage is TRBV14 and J usage is TRBJ2-5; D remains unclear. Germline CDR1 reads SGHDN; CDR2 reads FVKESK. The CDR3 totals 11 residues. The V gene lost 1 base and the J gene lost 5 bases, with 2 bases spanning the gap. The CDR3 region is CASSQAETQYF. As DNA, the CDR3 is TGTGCCAGCAGCCAAGCGGAGACCCAGTACTTC.

In this sample, this clone turned up a few times. This chain uses TRBV7-8 with TRBJ1-1, with TRBD1 matching 8 bases. The germline V gene has CDR1 SGHVS and CDR2 FQNEAQ. The ends lost 5 bases at V and 1 base at J; junction bases unmatched: 6. The CDR3 runs 15 residues. CDR3 in amino acids: CASSDRGFRNTEAFF. In DNA, the CDR3 is TGTGCCAGCAGCGACAGGGGTTTTCGGAACACTGAAGCTTTCTTT.

The table lists this clone with a count of one. V and J are TRBV7-9 and TRBJ1-4, with TRBD1 matching over 7 bases. CDR1 is SEHNR, CDR2 FQNEAQ, per germline (reference sequence). The CDR3 consists of 17 residues. Trimming cost V 6 bases and J 0 bases; bases outside gene matches: 10. The CDR3 protein is CASRETGVGSTNEKLFF. CDR3 DNA: TGTGCCAGCAGGGAAACAGGGGTCGGGTCAACTAATGAAAAACTGTTTTTT.

The chain links TRBV6-6 to TRBJ2-7; D is possibly TRBD2 (7 bases). The CDR3 contains 15 residues. Trimming cost V 6 bases and J 3 bases, with 18 bases left between them. Germline V gene sequence: CDR1 MNHNY, CDR2 SVGAGI (reference sequence). The CDR3 sequence: CASSPGGLTLYEQYV. Here the CDR3 DNA reads TGTGCCAGCAGCCCCGGGGGGCTCACCCTCTACGAGCAGTACGTC.

The J gene is TRBJ1-1, the V gene TRBV30; D remains unclear. CDR3 length: 13 amino acids. The V gene's germline CDR1 is GTSNPN and CDR2 SVGIG (reference sequence). The ends were cut back, 0 bases at V and 11 bases at J, with 16 bases in the middle. The CDR3 spells CAWSVRGPIGAFF. DNA for the CDR3: TGTGCCTGGAGTGTAAGAGGGCCCATTGGGGCTTTCTTT. Supplemented by reference TRBV30 and TRBJ1-1, the full variable domain reads SQTIHQWPATLVQPVGSPLSLECTVEGTSNPNLYWYRQAAGRGLQLLFYSVGIGQISSEVPQNLSASRPQDRQFILSSKKLLLSDSGFYLCAWSVRGPIGAFFGQGTRLTVV.

The rearrangement uses TRBV28 and TRBJ2-7; 10 bases are a match to TRBD2. The CDR3 extends over 14 amino acids. Germline CDR1 and CDR2: MDHEN and SYDVKM. V gave up 7 bases and J gave up 1 base; unmatched junction bases: 4. The CDR3 loop is CASTVAGGSYEQYV. As DNA, the CDR3 is TGTGCCAGCACCGTAGCGGGAGGATCCTACGAGCAGTACGTC.